This T cell receptor beta chain was identified during a study of CD8+CD57+ T cells in acquired aplastic anemia. Study as a whole: On average, sorted CD4+ and CD8+ cells gave 3 to 4 ug of DNA. Study observations and caveats: The study identified roughly 29 CD8+ CDR3 sequences shared by patients and controls.

CDR1 is SNHLY, CDR2 FYNNEI, per germline. There are 15 residues in the CDR3. Losses at the gene ends were 6 bases for V and 6 bases for J; bases not matched to a gene: 11. CD8+CD57+ cell expansion had been shown by flow cytometry in patients chosen for sequencing. Acquired aplastic anemia of severe grade affected all patients. The study sampled blood from patients who had received no therapy. CDR3 and TCR beta VDJ profiling relied on genomic DNA as the template. TCRdb ran MiXCR on the reads and lists one entry per CDR3 protein. The sample has approximately 470,000 distinct CDR3 sequences, around a third seen once. This clonotype came up a few times. Its antigen is undetermined.

Specimen: sorted CD4+, CD8+, or CD8+CD57+ T cells (not recorded which) from PBMCs. This TCR was recovered from a human donor with aplastic anemia. This chain links TRBV2 with TRBJ1-1, with 9 bases aligning to TRBD1. This CDR3 reads CASSQALGQGPEAFF. For the CDR3, the DNA is TGTGCCAGCAGCCAAGCCTTGGGACAGGGTCCTGAAGCTTTCTTT.